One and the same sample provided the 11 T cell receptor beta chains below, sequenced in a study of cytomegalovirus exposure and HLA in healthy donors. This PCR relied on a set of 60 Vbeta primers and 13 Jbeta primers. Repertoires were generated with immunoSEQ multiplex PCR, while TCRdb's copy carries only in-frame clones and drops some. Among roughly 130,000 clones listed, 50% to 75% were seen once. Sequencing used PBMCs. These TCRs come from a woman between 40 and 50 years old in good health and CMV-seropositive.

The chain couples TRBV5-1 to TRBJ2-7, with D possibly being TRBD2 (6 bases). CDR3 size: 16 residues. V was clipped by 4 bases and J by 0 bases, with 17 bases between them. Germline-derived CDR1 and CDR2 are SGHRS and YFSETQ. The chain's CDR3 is CASSRGVRTSSYEQYF. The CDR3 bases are TGCGCCAGCAGCCGCGGGGTGCGGACGAGCTCCTACGAGCAGTACTTC.

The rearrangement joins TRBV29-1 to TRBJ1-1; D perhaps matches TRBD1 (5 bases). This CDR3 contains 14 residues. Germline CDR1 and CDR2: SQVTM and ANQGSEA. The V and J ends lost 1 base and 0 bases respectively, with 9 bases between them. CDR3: CSVEGIGVNTEAFF. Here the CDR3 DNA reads TGCAGCGTTGAAGGTATAGGGGTGAACACTGAAGCTTTCTTT.

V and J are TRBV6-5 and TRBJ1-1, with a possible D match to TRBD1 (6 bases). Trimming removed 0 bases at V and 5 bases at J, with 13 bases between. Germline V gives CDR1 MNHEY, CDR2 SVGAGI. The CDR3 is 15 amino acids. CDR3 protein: CASSYSWGTGTEAFF. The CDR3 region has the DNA TGTGCCAGCAGTTACTCGTGGGGAACAGGGACTGAAGCTTTCTTT.

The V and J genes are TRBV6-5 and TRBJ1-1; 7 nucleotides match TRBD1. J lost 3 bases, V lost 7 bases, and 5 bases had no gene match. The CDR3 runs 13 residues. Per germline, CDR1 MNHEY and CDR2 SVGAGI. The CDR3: CASTDRAYTEAFF. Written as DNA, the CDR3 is TGTGCCAGCACCGACAGGGCCTACACTGAAGCTTTCTTT.

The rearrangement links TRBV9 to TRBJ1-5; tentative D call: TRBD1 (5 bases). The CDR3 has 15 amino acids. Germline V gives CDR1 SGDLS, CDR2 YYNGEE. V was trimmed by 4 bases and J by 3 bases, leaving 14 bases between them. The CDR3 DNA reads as TGTGCCAGCAGCTCCCGGGGGGGGGTCAATCAGCCCCAGCATTTT. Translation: CASSSRGGVNQPQHF.

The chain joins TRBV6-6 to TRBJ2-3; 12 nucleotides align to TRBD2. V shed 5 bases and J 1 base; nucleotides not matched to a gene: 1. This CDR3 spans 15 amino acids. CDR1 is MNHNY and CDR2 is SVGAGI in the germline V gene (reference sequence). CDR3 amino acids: CASSRTSGGTDTQYF. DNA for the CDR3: TGTGCCAGCAGTCGGACTAGCGGGGGCACAGATACGCAGTATTTT.

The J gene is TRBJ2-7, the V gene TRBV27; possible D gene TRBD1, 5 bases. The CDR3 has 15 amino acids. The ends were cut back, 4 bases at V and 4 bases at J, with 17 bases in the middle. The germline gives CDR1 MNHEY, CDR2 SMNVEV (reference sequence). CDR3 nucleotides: TGTGCCAGCAGTTCCCACAGTGCCTCAGGGTACGAGCAGTACTTC. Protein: CASSSHSASGYEQYF.

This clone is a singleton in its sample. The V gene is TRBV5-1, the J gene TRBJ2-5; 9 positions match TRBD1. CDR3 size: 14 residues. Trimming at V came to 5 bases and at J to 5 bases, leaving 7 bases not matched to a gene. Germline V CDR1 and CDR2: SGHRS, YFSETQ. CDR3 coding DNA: TGCGCCAGCAGGAGGACAGGGACAGGGGAGACCCAGTACTTC. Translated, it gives CASRRTGTGETQYF.

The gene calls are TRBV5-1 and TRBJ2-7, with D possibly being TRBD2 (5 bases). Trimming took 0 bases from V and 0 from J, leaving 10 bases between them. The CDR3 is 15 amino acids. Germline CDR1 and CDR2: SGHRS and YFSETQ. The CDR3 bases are TGCGCCAGCAGCTTGGGGGCGGGCAGCTCCTACGAGCAGTACTTC. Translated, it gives CASSLGAGSSYEQYF.

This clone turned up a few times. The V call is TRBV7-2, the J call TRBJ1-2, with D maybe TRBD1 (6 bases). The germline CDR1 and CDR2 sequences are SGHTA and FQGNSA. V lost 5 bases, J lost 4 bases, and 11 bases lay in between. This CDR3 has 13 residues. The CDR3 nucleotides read TGTGCCAGCAGCGAGAAAGGGGGCTATGGCTACACCTTC. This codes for CASSEKGGYGYTF.

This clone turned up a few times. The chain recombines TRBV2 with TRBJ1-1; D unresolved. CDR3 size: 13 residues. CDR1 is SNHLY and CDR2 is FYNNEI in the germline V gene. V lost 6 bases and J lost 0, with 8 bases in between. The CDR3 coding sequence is TGTGCCAGCAGGCTGGGCATGAACACTGAAGCTTTCTTT. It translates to CASRLGMNTEAFF.